This T cell receptor beta chain was found in a study of shared clonotypes between healthy human individuals. The assay ran at deep level. Only in-frame clones appear in the TCRdb table, and some are missing; sequencing was by immunoSEQ multiplex PCR. The sample includes about 490,000 clones, about 85% of them seen just once. V lost 5 bases, J lost 6 bases, and 7 bases stayed unmatched. The CDR3 is made up of 14 amino acids. Germline lookup yields CDR1 SGHVS and CDR2 FQNEAQ. The V call is TRBV7-8, the J call TRBJ1-5; 7 bases are a match to TRBD1. The clonotype was recovered from a middle-aged woman in good health. Some clones in this sample may be carry-over from other donors' samples. Sequenced sample: PBMCs. CDR3 sequence reads: CASSLRDSRQPQHF. In nucleotides, the CDR3 is TGTGCCAGCAGCCTCCGGGACAGTCGTCAGCCCCAGCATTTT.